This TCR beta chain was captured by sequencing in a study of T cell repertoires in cytomegalovirus infection. V dropped 0 bases and J dropped 0 bases, with 12 bases sitting between them. Germline CDR1 DFQATT, CDR2 SNEGSKA (reference sequence). The CDR3 is made up of 16 amino acids. This clonotype was observed a single time. MiXCR, run by TCRdb on the reads, gives a single entry per CDR3 protein. The repertoire holds roughly 640,000 distinct CDR3 sequences, with more than 20% as singletons. The TCR comes from a human donor in good health (CMV status not recorded). Some clones in this sample may be carry-over from other donors' samples. The sample comprised CD8+ T cells from PBMCs. The V call is TRBV20-1, the J call TRBJ2-1; D possibly matches TRBD1 or TRBD2 (5 bases each). The CDR3 region has the DNA TGCAGTGCTAGAGATCGAGGGGCCTACTCCTACAATGAGCAGTTCTTC. This translates into CSARDRGAYSYNEQFF.